This T cell receptor (beta chain) was obtained from a study of CD8 T cells in ankylosing spondylitis (dated by TCRdb to about 2017). Background on the whole study: The study profiled T cell receptor beta repertoires in healthy donors and ankylosing spondylitis patients to find disease-linked TCR variants. In total, the full study cohort was made up of roughly 100 healthy donors and 25 or so ankylosing spondylitis patients. Peripheral blood was sampled, and synovial fluid was additionally collected from ankylosing spondylitis patients. The investigation overall reported the following: The disease-linked clones showed a CD8+ phenotype and occurred at relatively low frequencies in peripheral blood. Some motif variants were previously reported in synovial fluid and blood of reactive arthritis patients, suggesting common disease-initiation mechanisms. Significant enrichment of the disease-linked clones was reported in matched synovial fluid samples from ankylosing spondylitis patients. Blood from ankylosing spondylitis patients appeared to be characterized by a TCR beta motif made up of several highly homologous amino acid variants.

Instrument on record: Illumina MiSeq. Quantitative 5'-RACE with molecular barcodes was used to prepare TCR beta libraries. The authors' analysis ran thus. A new computational method, built on a probabilistic model of VDJ rearrangement, was used to identify disease-linked TCR variants. TCRdb trimmed public reads at Q25 via fastp, called clones via MiXCR and kept in-frame beta chains. Under each unique CDR3 protein, matching rows form one entry showing the most common genes and DNA. TCRdb, not the original authors, processed these V and J calls. In this sample the table shows around 25,000 distinct CDR3 sequences, about a sixth of which occur a single time. The ten largest clones represent around 28% of the sample. Comment on this clonotype: Its antigen target is currently unknown. It has no much larger one-base neighbor in the sample; base qualities were not kept.

Sequencing used blood. The sequence derives from a male donor with ankylosing spondylitis or in good health (not recorded which).

The sequence in DNA is TGTGCCAGCAGCCTACGGGGTGTTGACACCGGGGAGCTGTTTTTT. It translates as CASSLRGVDTGELFF. The rearrangement combines TRBV5-8 with TRBJ2-2; the best D guess is TRBD2, with 5 bases matching. The V and J ends are trimmed by 4 bases and 3 bases, leaving 13 bases between them. The CDR3 runs 15 amino acids, cysteine and phenylalanine included. CDR3 DNA only is kept here, 45 bases in frame from base 1. From a lookup of the germline V gene, CDR1 and CDR2 are SGHTS and YDEGEE.